The following is a T cell receptor (beta chain) sequence with its context. The antigen is not known. The source of the sample is a study of shared clonotypes between healthy human individuals. Negatively enriched CD4+ T cells were divided by CD45RA into naive and memory. Sorted subsets were amplified in replicate PCRs using about 200 ng DNA, approximately 30,000 T cell genomes. Using immunoSEQ multiplex PCR, the repertoire was profiled, and TCRdb retains in-frame clones only, with some absent. The data contain around 2.1 million clones, approximately 96% of them singletons. CDR1 is SEHNR and CDR2 is FQNEAQ in the germline V gene (reference sequence). This CDR3 is built from 13 residues. V was trimmed by 7 bases and J by 1 base, leaving 10 bases between them. Study-wide findings and caveats: Shared across four donors were 4% to 5% of the naive CD4 clonotypes. Donors were few, which limited the genetic and exposure-history diversity represented.

The J gene is TRBJ1-1, the V gene TRBV7-9; tentative D call: TRBD1 (6 bases). The sequencing sample was made of naive CD4+ T cells sorted from blood. Documented subset: CD45RA+ positively selected. The sequence came from a man aged 18 to 29 in good health. The CDR3 nucleotides are TGTGCCAGCAACGGACAGAGGAACACTGAAGCTTTCTTT. It translates to CASNGQRNTEAFF. Using reference TRBV7-9 and TRBJ1-1 for the parts outside the CDR3, the full variable domain is DTGVSQNPRHKITKRGQNVTFRCDPISEHNRLYWYRQTLGQGPEFLTYFQNEAQLEKSRLLSDRFSAERPKGSFSTLEIQRTEQGDSAMYLCASNGQRNTEAFFGQGTRLTVV.